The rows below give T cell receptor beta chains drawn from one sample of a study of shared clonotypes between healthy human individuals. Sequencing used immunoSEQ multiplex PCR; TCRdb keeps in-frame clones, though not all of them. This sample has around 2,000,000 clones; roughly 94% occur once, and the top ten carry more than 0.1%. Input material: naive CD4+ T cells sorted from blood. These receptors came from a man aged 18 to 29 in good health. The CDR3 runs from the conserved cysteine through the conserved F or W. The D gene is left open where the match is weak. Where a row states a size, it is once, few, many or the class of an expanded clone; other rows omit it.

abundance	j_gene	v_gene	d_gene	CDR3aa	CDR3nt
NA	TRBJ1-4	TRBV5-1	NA	CASSNPAAAGGTKLFF	TGCGCCAGCAGCAACCCGGCGGCCGCGGGAGGTACAAAACTGTTTTTT
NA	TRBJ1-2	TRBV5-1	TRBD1	CASSPSGTDYGYTF	TGCGCCAGCAGCCCCTCCGGGACAGACTATGGCTACACCTTC
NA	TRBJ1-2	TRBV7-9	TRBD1	CASSLAGTGDYGYTF	TGTGCCAGCAGCTTAGCCGGGACAGGGGACTATGGCTACACCTTC
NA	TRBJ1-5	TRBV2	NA	CASSGSGGGNQPQHF	TGTGCCAGCAGTGGATCGGGGGGAGGCAATCAGCCCCAGCATTTT
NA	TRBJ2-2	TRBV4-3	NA	CASSLSGANTGELFF	TGCGCCAGCAGCCTGTCGGGGGCGAACACCGGGGAGCTGTTTTTT
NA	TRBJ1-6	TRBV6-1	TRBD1	CASRRDRSDSPLHF	TGTGCCAGCAGACGGGACAGGTCTGATTCACCCCTCCACTTT
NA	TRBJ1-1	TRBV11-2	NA	CASSQSPRAFF	TGTGCCAGCAGCCAATCCCCCAGGGCTTTCTTT
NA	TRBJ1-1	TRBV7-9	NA	CASSGGGNTEAFF	TGTGCCAGCAGCGGGGGCGGTAACACTGAAGCTTTCTTT
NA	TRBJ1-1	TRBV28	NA	CASSPRGRGGTEAFF	TGTGCCAGCAGTCCCCGGGGCAGGGGCGGCACTGAAGCTTTCTTT
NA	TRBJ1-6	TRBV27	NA	CASSLEGTYNSPLHF	TGTGCCAGCAGTTTAGAGGGGACCTATAATTCACCCCTCCACTTT
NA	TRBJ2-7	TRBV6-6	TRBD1	CASSYSGQGAYEQYF	TGTGCCAGCAGTTACTCAGGACAGGGGGCCTACGAGCAGTACTTC
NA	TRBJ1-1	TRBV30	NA	CAWDRKGRGNTEAFF	TGTGCCTGGGATCGTAAGGGGCGGGGGAACACTGAAGCTTTCTTT
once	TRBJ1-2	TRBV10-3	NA	CAITSRAGFYGYTF	TGTGCCATCACAAGCCGAGCAGGTTTCTATGGCTACACCTTC
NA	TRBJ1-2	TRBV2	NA	CASRASGTGYGYTF	TGTGCCAGCAGGGCTAGTGGGACGGGTTATGGCTACACCTTC
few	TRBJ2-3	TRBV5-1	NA	CASSLERGDTQYF	TGCGCCAGCAGCTTGGAACGTGGAGATACGCAGTATTTT
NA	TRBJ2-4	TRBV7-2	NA	CASSLIGIWYF	TGTGCCAGCAGCTTAATAGGAATTTGGTACTTC
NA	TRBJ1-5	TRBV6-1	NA	CASTDEVGIRQPQHF	TGTGCCAGCACCGATGAGGTCGGGATTCGTCAGCCCCAGCATTTT
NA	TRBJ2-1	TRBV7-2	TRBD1	CASSPGTGAYNEQFF	TGTGCCAGCAGCCCTGGGACAGGGGCCTACAATGAGCAGTTCTTC
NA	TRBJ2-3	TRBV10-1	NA	CASSPAEVGTDTQYF	TGCGCCAGCAGTCCGGCGGAGGTTGGCACAGATACGCAGTATTTT
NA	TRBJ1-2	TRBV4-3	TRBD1	CASSQDAGGNYGYTF	TGCGCCAGCAGCCAAGACGCAGGGGGTAACTATGGCTACACCTTC
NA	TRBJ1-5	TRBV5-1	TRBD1	CASSPDRGDQPQHF	TGCGCCAGCAGCCCTGACAGGGGGGATCAGCCCCAGCATTTT
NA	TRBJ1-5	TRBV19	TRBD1	CASTPGQGAGAQHF	TGTGCCAGTACTCCGGGACAGGGTGCAGGGGCCCAGCATTTT
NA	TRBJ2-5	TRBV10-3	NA	CATAEETQYF	TGTGCCACCGCCGAAGAGACCCAGTACTTC